The text below deals with one TCR beta chain. This sample was included in a study of T cell changes during pregnancy in multiple sclerosis. Only in-frame clones appear in the TCRdb table, and some are missing; sequencing was by immunoSEQ multiplex PCR. The sample comprises about 100,000 clones, about 90% of which are singletons, and less than 0.9% rests with the top ten. Germline loops: CDR1 SNHLY, CDR2 FYNNEI. The CDR3 spans 13 residues. The V end lost 7 bases, the J end lost 4 bases, and 13 bases lay between the germline ends. The sample in question was peripheral blood, obtained in the third trimester of pregnancy. The receptor's source is a female donor in good health, enrolled as a control in a pregnancy study. This chain links TRBV2 with TRBJ1-2, with D tentatively TRBD1 (6 bases). The CDR3 here is CASTGAGGYGYTF. The DNA for the CDR3 is TGTGCCAGCACGGGGGCGGGGGGCTATGGCTACACCTTC.